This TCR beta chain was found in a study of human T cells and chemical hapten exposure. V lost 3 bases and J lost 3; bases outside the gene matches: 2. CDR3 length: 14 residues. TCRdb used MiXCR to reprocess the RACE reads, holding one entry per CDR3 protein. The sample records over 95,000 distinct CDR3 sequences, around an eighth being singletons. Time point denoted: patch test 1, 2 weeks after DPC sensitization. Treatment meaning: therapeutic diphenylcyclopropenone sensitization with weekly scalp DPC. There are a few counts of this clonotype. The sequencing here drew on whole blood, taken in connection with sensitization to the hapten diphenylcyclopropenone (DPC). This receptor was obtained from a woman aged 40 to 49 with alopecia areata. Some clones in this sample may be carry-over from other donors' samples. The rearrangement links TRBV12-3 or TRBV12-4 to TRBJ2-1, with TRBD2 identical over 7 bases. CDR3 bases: TGTGCCAGCAGTTTGGGGGGGAACTACAATGAGCAGTTCTTC. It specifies CASSLGGNYNEQFF.